The next 26 T cell receptor beta chains were all read from a single sample in a study of T cell repertoires in cytomegalovirus infection. TCRdb called the reads again in MiXCR, with one record for every CDR3 protein. The data hold under 500,000 distinct CDR3 sequences, with about 42% observed a single time. No antigen has been identified for these receptors. The sample was cultured PBMCs, taken from culture after CMV antigen stimulation. Receptors were obtained from a human donor in good health (CMV status not recorded). Some clones in this sample may be carry-over from other donors' samples.

This chain connects TRBV7-6 to TRBJ1-3; D gene unclear. CDR1 is SGHVS, CDR2 FNYEAQ, per germline. There are 16 residues in the CDR3. V lost 1 base and J lost 2, with 12 bases in between. The chain's CDR3 is CASSLVRPEAGNTIYF. Here the CDR3 DNA reads TGTGCCAGCAGCTTAGTCCGCCCCGAGGCTGGAAACACCATATATTTT. Supplemented by reference TRBV7-6 and TRBJ1-3, the full variable domain reads GAGVSQSPRYKVTKRGQDVALRCDPISGHVSLYWYRQALGQGPEFLTYFNYEAQQDKSGLPNDRFSAERPEGSISTLTIQRTEQRDSAMYRCASSLVRPEAGNTIYFGEGSWLTVV.

This clonotype was seen more than once but under ten times. In DNA form, the CDR3 reads TGTGCCAGCAGCATCGGACGTCTCAATGAGCAGTTCTTC. This sequence encodes CASSIGRLNEQFF. The chain joins TRBV7-2 to TRBJ2-1; D gene uncertain. With 5 bases removed from V and 6 bases from J, the gap between germline ends came to 11 bases. The CDR3 extends over 13 amino acids. Germline V CDR1 and CDR2: SGHTA, FQGNSA.

The V call is TRBV5-1, the J call TRBJ2-7; 7 bases fit TRBD2. This CDR3 comprises 15 residues. Germline CDR1 and CDR2: SGHRS and YFSETQ. J lost 2 bases, V lost 4 bases, and 9 bases had no gene match. The chain's CDR3 is CASSTPGGRAYEQYF. DNA for the CDR3: TGCGCCAGCAGCACCCCGGGGGGACGGGCCTACGAGCAGTACTTC.

The genes are TRBV7-9 and TRBJ1-4; weak D call: TRBD1 (5 bases). The germline V gene encodes CDR1 SEHNR and CDR2 FQNEAQ (reference sequence). With 6 bases removed from V and 8 bases from J, the gap between germline ends came to 19 bases. This CDR3 is built from 15 residues. CDR3 sequence reads: CASRPPGGEGEKLFF. The CDR3 DNA follows: TGTGCCAGCAGACCCCCCGGAGGGGAGGGGGAAAAACTGTTTTTT.

This clonotype was counted a few times. The chain recombines TRBV6-5 with TRBJ2-7, with 9 bases aligning to TRBD2. J was trimmed by 6 bases and V by 6 bases; bases with no gene match: 9. The CDR3 consists of 14 residues. The germline V gene encodes CDR1 MNHEY and CDR2 SVGAGI. The CDR3 DNA sequence: TGTGCCAGCAGCCCCTCGGGGCGGGAGGGCGAGCAGTACTTC. It translates to CASSPSGREGEQYF.

The chain links TRBV5-5 to TRBJ1-2; a possible D gene is TRBD1 (5 bases). With 4 bases removed from V and 2 bases from J, the gap between germline ends came to 18 bases. The V gene's germline CDR1 is SGHKS and CDR2 YYEKEE (reference sequence). The CDR3 covers 16 residues. CDR3 in amino acids: CASSKEPTAINYGYTF. In DNA, the CDR3 is TGTGCCAGCAGCAAAGAACCGACAGCCATAAACTATGGCTACACCTTC.

J is TRBJ2-3 and V is TRBV10-3; 9 nucleotides match TRBD2. The CDR3 length is 13 residues. Germline V CDR1 and CDR2: ENHRY, SYGVKD. CDR3 sequence reads: CAALAGTTDTQYF. CDR3 DNA: TGTGCGGCCCTAGCGGGAACCACAGATACGCAGTATTTT.

This chain joins TRBV6-1 and TRBJ2-5; 12 nucleotides line up with TRBD2. CDR1 and CDR2 from the germline V gene are MNHNS and SASEGT. The CDR3 has 19 amino acids. Trimming at V came to 1 base and at J to 5 bases, leaving 14 bases not matched to a gene. The CDR3 DNA sequence: TGTGCCAGCAGTGAAGACCCAGGCCTAGCGGGGGGGCCGGGGGAGACCCAGTACTTC. Protein sequence: CASSEDPGLAGGPGETQYF.

This clonotype was detected only a few times. The V gene is TRBV18, the J gene TRBJ2-1; 10 bases are a match to TRBD1. Germline V gene sequence: CDR1 KGHSH, CDR2 LQKENI. J gave up 10 bases and V 6 bases, and 12 bases lay outside the gene matches. This CDR3 contains 15 residues. CDR3: CASSLRTGGSEEQFF. The CDR3 bases are TGTGCCAGCTCGCTAAGGACAGGGGGATCAGAGGAGCAGTTCTTC.

The chain couples TRBV2 to TRBJ1-5; D is undetermined. V lost 4 bases to trimming and J lost 12 bases, with 13 bases between them. CDR3 size: 12 residues. Germline values: CDR1 SNHLY, CDR2 FYNNEI. In nucleotides, the CDR3 is TGTGCCAGCAGTGTAAGCGGGGATTACCAGCATTTT. It translates to CASSVSGDYQHF.

The rearrangement uses TRBV4-3 and TRBJ2-2, with a weak D call TRBD2 (6 bases). The CDR3 is 16 residues long. Germline V lookup: CDR1 LGHNA, CDR2 YSLEER. Trimming took off 6 bases at V and 4 bases at J, with 18 bases between the two ends. The CDR3 region is CASSSRSGSGTGELFF. The CDR3 region has the DNA TGCGCCAGCAGTAGCCGTTCCGGGAGTGGCACCGGGGAGCTGTTTTTT.

This clonotype was recorded a few times. The chain couples TRBV6-1 to TRBJ2-7; 9 bases match TRBD1. CDR1 MNHNS and CDR2 SASEGT come from the germline V gene. This CDR3 has 14 amino acids. V shed 5 bases, J shed 3 bases, and the junction held 5 bases outside the gene matches. The CDR3 sequence is CASSTGQGIYEQYF. The CDR3 region has the DNA TGTGCCAGCAGTACGGGACAGGGAATCTACGAGCAGTACTTC.

V usage is TRBV4-3 and J usage is TRBJ2-7, with D uncertain. V gave up 2 bases and J gave up 3 bases, with 17 bases separating them. Germline assignment: CDR1 LGHNA and CDR2 YSLEER. This CDR3 spans 16 amino acids. The CDR3: CASSQSSDGSHYEQYF. The CDR3 nucleotides read TGCGCCAGCAGCCAAAGTTCTGATGGCTCCCACTACGAGCAGTACTTC.

The CDR3 DNA reads as TGTGCCAGCAGCCCGGGCTTCGGGAATGGGGCCAACGTCCTGACTTTC. It translates to CASSPGFGNGANVLTF. The V gene is TRBV11-2, the J gene TRBJ2-6, with a possible D match to TRBD2 (5 bases). V was trimmed by 5 bases and J by 3 bases, leaving 14 bases between them. The germline V gene encodes CDR1 SGHAT and CDR2 FQNNGV. This CDR3 contains 16 residues. The full variable domain, in which reference TRBV11-2 and TRBJ2-6 provide the parts outside the CDR3, is EAGVAQSPRYKIIEKRQSVAFWCNPISGHATLYWYQQILGQGPKLLIQFQNNGVVDDSQLPKDRFSAERLKGVDSTLKIQPAKLEDSAVYLCASSPGFGNGANVLTFGAGSRLTVL.

The chain recombines TRBV7-6 with TRBJ1-1; D gene uncertain. CDR3 length equals 14 residues. CDR1 and CDR2 from the germline V gene are SGHVS and FNYEAQ. Trimming took off 1 base at V and 6 bases at J, with 12 bases between the two ends. CDR3 amino acids: CASSLGGPRSEAFF. CDR3 bases: TGTGCCAGCAGCTTAGGGGGTCCCCGCTCTGAAGCTTTCTTT.

Only a few counts were recorded for this clonotype. The chain combines TRBV12-3 or TRBV12-4 with TRBJ1-2; D gene uncertain. V lost 6 bases and J lost 4, with 9 bases in between. This CDR3 is 12 amino acids long. The CDR3 is CASSEEGYGYTF. The CDR3 DNA reads TGTGCCAGCAGCGAGGAGGGCTATGGCTACACCTTC.

The rearrangement joins TRBV27 to TRBJ2-1, with 7 bases lining up with TRBD2. V was clipped by 8 bases and J by 5 bases; unmatched bases: 0. The CDR3 has 11 amino acids. Germline assignment: CDR1 MNHEY and CDR2 SMNVEV (reference sequence). The CDR3 coding sequence is TGTGCCAGCGGGGGGGACAATGAGCAGTTCTTC. Its translation is CASGGDNEQFF.

The chain recombines TRBV3-1 with TRBJ1-1; D is ambiguous. The ends were cut back, 5 bases at V and 0 bases at J, with 13 bases in the middle. Germline V lookup: CDR1 LGHDT, CDR2 YNNKEL (reference sequence). The CDR3 runs to 15 residues. The CDR3 sequence is CASSDGINVNTEAFF. The CDR3 nucleotides are TGTGCCAGCAGCGACGGAATAAACGTGAACACTGAAGCTTTCTTT.

The V gene is TRBV12-3 or TRBV12-4, the J gene TRBJ1-2; D is perhaps TRBD1 (5 bases). This CDR3 spans 15 amino acids. V shed 1 base and J shed 4 bases, with 13 bases lying between them. Written as DNA, the CDR3 is TGTGCCAGCAGTTTAGGTGCGGGGCCTGGCTATGGCTACACCTTC. The encoded protein is CASSLGAGPGYGYTF.

In this sample, this clonotype turned up a few times. Mismatch with germline at one junction end may stem from a read error. V is TRBV7-4 and J is TRBJ2-6, with D uncertain. Germline V CDR1 and CDR2: SGHVT, SQSDAQ. The CDR3 extends over 13 amino acids. In nucleotides, the CDR3 is TGTGCCAGCAGCCACAGTGGGACCAACGTCCTGACTTTC. Translation: CASSHSGTNVLTF. Complete variable domain (other parts from reference TRBV7-4 and TRBJ2-6): GAGVSQSPRYKVAKRGRDVALRCDSISGHVTLYWYRQTLGQGSEVLTYSQSDAQRDKSGRPSGRFSAERPERSVSTLKIQRTEQGDSAVYLCASSHSGTNVLTFGAGSRLTVL.

The chain couples TRBV4-3 to TRBJ2-7; 12 bases agree with TRBD2. The CDR3 sequence is 18 residues long. Germline assignment: CDR1 LGHNA and CDR2 YSLEER. Unmatched junction bases numbered 13, after V lost 4 bases and J lost 3 bases. CDR3 DNA: TGCGCCAGCAGCCGATCCAAGAGTAGGACTAGCGGGATCTACGAGCAGTACTTC. This codes for CASSRSKSRTSGIYEQYF.

This clonotype has just one count. The genes are TRBV28 and TRBJ1-3; perhaps TRBD1 as D (5 bases). Trimming took off 2 bases at V and 3 bases at J, with 8 bases between the two ends. In germline, CDR1 is MDHEN, CDR2 SYDVKM. The CDR3 totals 14 residues. The CDR3 nucleotides read TGTGCCAGCAGTTTAGGGGCATTTGGAAACACCATATATTTT. This gives the protein CASSLGAFGNTIYF.

The rearrangement links TRBV6-2 or TRBV6-3 to TRBJ1-5; D possibly corresponds to TRBD1 (5 bases). V was trimmed by 6 bases and J by 3 bases, leaving 12 bases between them. Germline CDR1 reads MNHEY; CDR2 reads SVGEGT. The CDR3 spans 14 residues. The CDR3 region is CASRPTGSNQPQHF. CDR3 sequence (DNA): TGTGCCAGCAGACCAACAGGCTCCAATCAGCCCCAGCATTTT.

This chain connects TRBV7-2 to TRBJ1-4; no clear D gene. Trimming removed 3 bases from V and 4 bases from J, with 9 bases in between. CDR1 SGHTA and CDR2 FQGNSA come from the germline V gene. This CDR3 has 14 residues. The CDR3 region is CASSLDGYNEKLFF. CDR3 nucleotide sequence: TGTGCCAGCAGCTTGGACGGCTATAATGAAAAACTGTTTTTT. The variable domain in full, with the rest retrieved from reference TRBV7-2 and TRBJ1-4, is GAGVSQSPSNKVTEKGKDVELRCDPISGHTALYWYRQSLGQGLEFLIYFQGNSAPDKSGLPSDRFSAERTGGSVSTLTIQRTQQEDSAVYLCASSLDGYNEKLFFGSGTQLSVL.

The V and J genes are TRBV20-1 and TRBJ1-1, with 8 bases aligning to TRBD1. Germline CDR1 and CDR2: DFQATT and SNEGSKA (reference sequence). The V segment lost 6 bases and the J segment 10 bases; nucleotides outside the gene matches: 10. The CDR3 is 12 residues long. The CDR3 spells CSAVDRGAGAFF. In DNA form, the CDR3 reads TGCAGTGCGGTAGACAGGGGAGCGGGAGCTTTCTTT.

V usage is TRBV27 and J usage is TRBJ1-2, with 8 bases fitting TRBD1. CDR3 length: 16 residues. Germline CDR1 and CDR2: MNHEY and SMNVEV (reference sequence). Trimming took 1 base from V and 7 from J; bases not matched to a gene: 11. Written as DNA, the CDR3 is TGTGCCAGCAGTTTATGGGGGACAGGAAGTTCCGGTGGCTACACCTTC. Its translation: CASSLWGTGSSGGYTF.